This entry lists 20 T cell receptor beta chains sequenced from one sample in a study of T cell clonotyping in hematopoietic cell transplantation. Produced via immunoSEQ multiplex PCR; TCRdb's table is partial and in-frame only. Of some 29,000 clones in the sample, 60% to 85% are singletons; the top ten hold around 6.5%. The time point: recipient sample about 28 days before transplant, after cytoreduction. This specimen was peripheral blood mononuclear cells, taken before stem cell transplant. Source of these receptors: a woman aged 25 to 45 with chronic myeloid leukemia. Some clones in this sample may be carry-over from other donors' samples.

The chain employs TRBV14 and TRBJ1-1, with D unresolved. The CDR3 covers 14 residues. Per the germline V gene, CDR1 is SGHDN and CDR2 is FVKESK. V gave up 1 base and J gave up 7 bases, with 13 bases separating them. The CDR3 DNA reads TGTGCCAGCAGCCAAGTAGGGCCCCGGGATGAAGCTTTCTTT. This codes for CASSQVGPRDEAFF.

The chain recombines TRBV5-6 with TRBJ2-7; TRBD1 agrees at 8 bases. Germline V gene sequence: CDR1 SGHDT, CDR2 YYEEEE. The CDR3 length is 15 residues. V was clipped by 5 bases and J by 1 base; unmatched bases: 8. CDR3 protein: CASREAGGWSYEQYF. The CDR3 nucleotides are TGTGCCAGCAGGGAAGCAGGGGGCTGGTCCTACGAGCAGTACTTC.

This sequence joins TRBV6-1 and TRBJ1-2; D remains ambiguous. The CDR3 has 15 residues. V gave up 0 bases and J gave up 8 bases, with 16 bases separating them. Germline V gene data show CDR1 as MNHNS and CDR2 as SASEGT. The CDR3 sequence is CASSEANRGSEGYTF. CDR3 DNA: TGTGCCAGCAGTGAAGCAAATAGAGGATCAGAAGGCTACACCTTC.

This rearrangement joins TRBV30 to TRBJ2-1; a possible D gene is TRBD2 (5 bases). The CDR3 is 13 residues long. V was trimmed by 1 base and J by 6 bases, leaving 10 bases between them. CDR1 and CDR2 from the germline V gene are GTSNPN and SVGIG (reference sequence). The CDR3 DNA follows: TGTGCCTGGAGTGCGACTATCCGCAATGAGCAGTTCTTC. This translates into CAWSATIRNEQFF.

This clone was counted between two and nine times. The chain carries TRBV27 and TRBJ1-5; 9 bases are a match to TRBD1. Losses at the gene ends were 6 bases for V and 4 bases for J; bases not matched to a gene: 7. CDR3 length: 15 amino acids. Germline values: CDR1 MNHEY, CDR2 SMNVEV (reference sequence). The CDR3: CASRGTGRRNQPQHF. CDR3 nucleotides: TGTGCCAGCAGGGGGACAGGGCGGAGGAATCAGCCCCAGCATTTT.

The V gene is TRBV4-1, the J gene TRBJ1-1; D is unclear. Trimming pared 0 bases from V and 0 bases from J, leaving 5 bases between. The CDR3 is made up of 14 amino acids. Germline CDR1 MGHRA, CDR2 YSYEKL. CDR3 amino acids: CASSQERMNTEAFF. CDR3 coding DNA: TGCGCCAGCAGCCAAGAGCGAATGAACACTGAAGCTTTCTTT.

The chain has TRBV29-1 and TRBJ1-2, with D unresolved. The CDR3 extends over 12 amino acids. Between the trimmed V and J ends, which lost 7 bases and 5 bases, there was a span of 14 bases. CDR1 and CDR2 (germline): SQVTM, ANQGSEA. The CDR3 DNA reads TGCAGCGAGACACGGGCAGGATATGGCTACACCTTC. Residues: CSETRAGYGYTF.

The chain's CDR3 is CASSPQGNEQFF. As DNA, the CDR3 is TGCGCCAGCAGCCCACAGGGGAATGAGCAGTTCTTC. The J gene is TRBJ2-1, the V gene TRBV5-1, with 7 bases matching TRBD1. CDR1 and CDR2 (germline): SGHRS, YFSETQ. This CDR3 contains 12 residues. Unmatched junction bases numbered 2, after V lost 4 bases and J lost 7 bases.

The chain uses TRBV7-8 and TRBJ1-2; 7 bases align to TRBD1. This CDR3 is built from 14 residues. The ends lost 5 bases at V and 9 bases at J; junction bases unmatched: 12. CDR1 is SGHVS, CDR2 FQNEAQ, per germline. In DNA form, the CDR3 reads TGTGCCAGCAGCACTACTAACAGGGGTAGGAGCTACACCTTC. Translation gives CASSTTNRGRSYTF.

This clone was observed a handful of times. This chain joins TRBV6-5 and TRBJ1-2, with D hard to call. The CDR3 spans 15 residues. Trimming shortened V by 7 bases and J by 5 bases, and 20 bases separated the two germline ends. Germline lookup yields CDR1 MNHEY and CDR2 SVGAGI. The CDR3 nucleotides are TGTGCCAGCACCCTAAGCTCTGCAGCTCCTTATGGCTACACCTTC. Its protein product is CASTLSSAAPYGYTF.

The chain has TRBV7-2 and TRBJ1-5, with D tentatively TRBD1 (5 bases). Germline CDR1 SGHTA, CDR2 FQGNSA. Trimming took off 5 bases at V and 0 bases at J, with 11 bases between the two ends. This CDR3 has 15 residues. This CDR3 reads CASSRSGTSNQPQHF. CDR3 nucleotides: TGTGCCAGCAGCCGGTCGGGGACTAGCAATCAGCCCCAGCATTTT.

The CDR3 protein is CAWSDPSGGPNEQFF. Here the CDR3 DNA reads TGTGCCTGGAGTGACCCTAGCGGGGGCCCCAATGAGCAGTTCTTC. The chain links TRBV30 to TRBJ2-1, with 10 bases lining up with TRBD2. The germline CDR1 and CDR2 sequences are GTSNPN and SVGIG (reference sequence). This CDR3 spans 15 amino acids. The V and J ends lost 1 base and 6 bases, in that order; junction bases with no gene match: 6.

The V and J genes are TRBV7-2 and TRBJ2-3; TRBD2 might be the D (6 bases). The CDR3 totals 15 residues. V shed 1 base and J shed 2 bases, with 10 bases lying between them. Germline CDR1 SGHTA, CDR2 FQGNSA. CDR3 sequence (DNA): TGTGCCAGCAGCTTAGGCAGGGACTTCACAGATACGCAGTATTTT. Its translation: CASSLGRDFTDTQYF.

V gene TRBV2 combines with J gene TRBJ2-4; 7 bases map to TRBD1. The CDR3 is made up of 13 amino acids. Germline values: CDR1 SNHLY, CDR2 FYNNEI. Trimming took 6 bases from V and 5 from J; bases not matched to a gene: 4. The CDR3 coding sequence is TGTGCCAGCAGGAGACAGGGCGAAAACATTCAGTACTTC. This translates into CASRRQGENIQYF.

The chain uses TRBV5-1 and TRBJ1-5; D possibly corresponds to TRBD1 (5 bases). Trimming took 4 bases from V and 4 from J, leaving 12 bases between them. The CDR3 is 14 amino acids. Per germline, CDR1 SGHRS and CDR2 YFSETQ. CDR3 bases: TGCGCCAGCAGCGACGGGACGCTTAATCAGCCCCAGCATTTT. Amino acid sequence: CASSDGTLNQPQHF.

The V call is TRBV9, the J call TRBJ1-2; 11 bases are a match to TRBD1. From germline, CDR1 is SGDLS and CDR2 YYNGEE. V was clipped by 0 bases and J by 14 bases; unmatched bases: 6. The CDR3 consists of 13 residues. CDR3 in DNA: TGTGCCAGCAGCGTAGGGGACAGGGGGTTTTATACCTTC. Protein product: CASSVGDRGFYTF.

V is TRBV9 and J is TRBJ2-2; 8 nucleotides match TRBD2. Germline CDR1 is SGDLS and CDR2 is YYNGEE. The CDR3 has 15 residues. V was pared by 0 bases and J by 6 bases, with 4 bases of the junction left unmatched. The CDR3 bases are TGTGCCAGCAGCGTAGAGCCGGGGGGGGCCGGGGAGCTGTTTTTT. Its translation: CASSVEPGGAGELFF.

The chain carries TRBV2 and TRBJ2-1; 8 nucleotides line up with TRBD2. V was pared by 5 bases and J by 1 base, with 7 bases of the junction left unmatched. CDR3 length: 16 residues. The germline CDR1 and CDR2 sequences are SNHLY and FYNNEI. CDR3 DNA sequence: TGTGCCAGCAGTCCCCGGGGGGGGGAGTCCTACAATGAGCAGTTCTTC. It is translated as CASSPRGGESYNEQFF.

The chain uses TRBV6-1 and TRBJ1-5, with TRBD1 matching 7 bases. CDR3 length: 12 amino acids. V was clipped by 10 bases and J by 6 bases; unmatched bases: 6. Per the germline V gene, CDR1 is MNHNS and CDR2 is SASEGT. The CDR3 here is CAIRQGGQPQHF. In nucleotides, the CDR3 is TGTGCCATTAGACAGGGTGGTCAGCCCCAGCATTTT.

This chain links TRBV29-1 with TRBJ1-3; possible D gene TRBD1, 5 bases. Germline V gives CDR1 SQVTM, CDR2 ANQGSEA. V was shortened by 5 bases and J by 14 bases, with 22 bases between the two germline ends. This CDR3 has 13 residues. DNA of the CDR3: TGCAGCGTTCCGGGGCCGGGGGATGGAGGCGTATATTTT. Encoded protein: CSVPGPGDGGVYF.